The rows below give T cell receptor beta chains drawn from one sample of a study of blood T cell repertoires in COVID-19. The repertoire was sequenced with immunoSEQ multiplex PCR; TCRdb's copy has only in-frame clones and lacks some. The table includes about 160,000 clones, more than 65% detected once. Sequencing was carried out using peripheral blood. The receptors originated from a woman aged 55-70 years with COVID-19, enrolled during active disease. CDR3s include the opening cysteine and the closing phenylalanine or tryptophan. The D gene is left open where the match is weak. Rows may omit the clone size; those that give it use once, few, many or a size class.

CASGGLNTGELFF,TGTGCTAGCGGGGGACTCAACACCGGGGAGCTGTTTTTT,TRBV7-7,TRBJ2-2,TRBD2,-
CASSGIAGGNGNEQFF,TGCGCCAGCAGCGGAATAGCGGGGGGGAATGGCAATGAGCAGTTCTTC,TRBV5-1,TRBJ2-1,TRBD2,once
CASSIWGNSRGYTF,TGTGCCAGTAGTATTTGGGGCAACTCTCGTGGCTACACCTTC,TRBV19,TRBJ1-2,-,once
CASRGATEAFF,TGCGCCAGCAGAGGGGCGACTGAAGCTTTCTTT,TRBV4-3,TRBJ1-1,-,-
CASCPGTSIYEQFF,TGTGCCAGCTGCCCTGGGACTAGCATTTATGAGCAGTTCTTC,TRBV6-8,TRBJ2-1,TRBD2,few
CASSPQRTPETQYF,TGTGCCAGCTCACCACAGCGTACGCCAGAGACCCAGTACTTC,TRBV18,TRBJ2-5,-,once
CASTELATSYEQYF,TGTGCCAGCACGGAACTAGCTACGTCCTACGAGCAGTACTTC,TRBV7-9,TRBJ2-7,-,few
CASSLGAGFNQPQHF,TGCGCCAGCAGCTTGGGCGCAGGGTTCAATCAGCCCCAGCATTTT,TRBV5-1,TRBJ1-5,-,once
CASSLEVGEETQYF,TGTGCCAGCAGCTTGGAGGTAGGGGAAGAGACCCAGTACTTC,TRBV5-4,TRBJ2-5,-,-
CASSLSPGLAYEQYF,TGTGCCAGCAGCTTATCCCCAGGACTTGCCTACGAGCAGTACTTC,TRBV7-3,TRBJ2-7,-,-
CASSTGGTDTQYF,TGTGCTAGCAGCACAGGGGGAACAGATACGCAGTATTTT,TRBV7-7,TRBJ2-3,TRBD1,once
CASSRAGRGNSPLHF,TGTGCCAGCAGCCGAGCCGGGAGGGGGAATTCACCCCTCCACTTT,TRBV14,TRBJ1-6,-,many
CAWNRGGDYEQYF,TGTGCCTGGAATAGAGGCGGAGACTACGAGCAGTACTTC,TRBV30,TRBJ2-7,-,-
CASSPQSGDTQYF,TGTGCCAGCAGCCCACAGAGCGGAGATACGCAGTATTTT,TRBV7-3,TRBJ2-3,-,-
CASSERDRVGYTF,TGTGCCAGCAGTGAAAGGGACAGGGTCGGCTACACCTTC,TRBV6-1,TRBJ1-2,TRBD1,-
CASSLTRGETQYF,TGTGCCAGCAGCTTGACCAGGGGTGAGACCCAGTACTTC,TRBV5-6,TRBJ2-5,-,-
CASSISGGSHEQYF,TGTGCCAGTAGTATATCGGGGGGCTCCCACGAGCAGTACTTC,TRBV19,TRBJ2-7,-,-
CASTPYRGVRDTEAFF,TGTGCCAGCACCCCTTACAGGGGTGTAAGAGACACTGAAGCTTTCTTT,TRBV27,TRBJ1-1,TRBD1,-
CAWGLAGSTYNEQFF,TGTGCCTGGGGACTAGCGGGATCAACCTACAATGAGCAGTTCTTC,TRBV30,TRBJ2-1,TRBD2,-
CASSRLGANLYEQYF,TGTGCCAGCAGCCGCCTAGGTGCGAACCTCTACGAGCAGTACTTC,TRBV7-6,TRBJ2-7,-,-
CASSRPGLAAYEQYF,TGTGCCAGCAGCCGACCGGGACTAGCAGCCTACGAGCAGTACTTC,TRBV4-2,TRBJ2-7,TRBD2,-
CARQGARSDEQFF,TGTGCCCGACAGGGGGCTAGGTCGGATGAGCAGTTCTTC,TRBV2,TRBJ2-1,TRBD1,-
CASSGLAGQETQYF,TGTGCCAGCTCGGGACTAGCGGGGCAAGAGACCCAGTACTTC,TRBV2,TRBJ2-5,TRBD2,-
CASSQGTSGETQYF,TGTGCCAGCAGTCAGGGGACTAGCGGGGAGACCCAGTACTTC,TRBV7-2,TRBJ2-5,TRBD2,-
CASSLAVTEAFF,TGTGCCAGCAGCTTGGCGGTAACTGAAGCTTTCTTT,TRBV5-6,TRBJ1-1,-,-
CASSPWDRKTEAFF,TGTGCCAGCAGTCCTTGGGACAGGAAGACTGAAGCTTTCTTT,TRBV27,TRBJ1-1,TRBD1,-
CATSWLGTGGTGELFF,TGTGCCACCAGCTGGCTCGGGACAGGGGGCACCGGGGAGCTGTTTTTT,TRBV15,TRBJ2-2,TRBD1,-
CASSKETTSGGLTDTQYF,TGTGCCAGCAGCAAAGAGACTACTAGCGGGGGTCTTACAGATACGCAGTATTTT,TRBV4-2,TRBJ2-3,TRBD2,-
CASSFPGFAGEGNYGYTF,TGCGCCAGCAGCTTCCCTGGGTTTGCAGGGGAAGGTAACTATGGCTACACCTTC,TRBV5-1,TRBJ1-2,-,-
CASSRAGSGSQETQYF,TGTGCCAGCAGCAGGGCGGGCTCAGGCTCCCAAGAGACCCAGTACTTC,TRBV5-4,TRBJ2-5,-,-
CASRPTGVSPLHF,TGTGCCAGCAGACCTACAGGGGTTTCACCCCTCCACTTT,TRBV6-6,TRBJ1-6,TRBD1,-
CASSPRTGGLYGYTF,TGTGCCAGCAGTCCCCGGACAGGGGGGTTGTATGGCTACACCTTC,TRBV5-4,TRBJ1-2,TRBD1,few
CASSWRYQETQYF,TGTGCCAGCAGCTGGAGGTACCAAGAGACCCAGTACTTC,TRBV5-5,TRBJ2-5,-,-
CATSRGGGSPVETQYF,TGTGCCACCAGCAGAGGCGGGGGTTCCCCGGTTGAGACCCAGTACTTC,TRBV15,TRBJ2-5,TRBD2,-
CASRTDTYTEAFF,TGTGCCAGCAGAACGGACACCTACACTGAAGCTTTCTTT,TRBV6-5,TRBJ1-1,-,-
CASSLGRGIQTQYF,TGTGCCAGCAGCTTAGGTCGCGGGATCCAGACCCAGTACTTC,TRBV11-3,TRBJ2-5,-,few
CASIRAGPFQYNEQFF,TGTGCCAGTATTCGGGCAGGGCCATTCCAGTACAATGAGCAGTTCTTC,TRBV19,TRBJ2-1,-,-